This T cell receptor beta chain was identified during a study of T cell changes during pregnancy in multiple sclerosis. Sequenced by immunoSEQ multiplex PCR; TCRdb stores in-frame clones only, minus some. Among some 70,000 clones listed, almost 90% were seen once. Germline values: CDR1 SGHNT, CDR2 YENEEA. The CDR3 totals 14 residues. J lost 5 bases, V lost 6 bases, and 9 bases had no gene match. The source of this sequence is a female donor in good health, enrolled as a control in a pregnancy study. Sequencing used peripheral blood, obtained after pregnancy. This chain connects TRBV11-3 to TRBJ2-7, with 8 positions matching TRBD1. Here the CDR3 DNA reads TGTGCCAGCAGGCTGGGGGCAGGGGGCCACGAGCAGTACTTC. The encoded protein is CASRLGAGGHEQYF.